This TCR beta chain emerged from a study of blood T cell repertoires in COVID-19. Study information: COVID-19 samples from acute and convalescent phases originated in the United States, Italy and Spain. Sources were T cells, B-cell-depleted T cells, or PBMCs; the material itself was cDNA or gDNA.

In the authors' methods: It was from reference gene primer amplification that nucleated cell counts were estimated. The assay was immunoSEQ multiplex PCR, and TCRdb's table has in-frame clones only and misses some. Clone size and the V and J calls come from that table; the DNA yielded D and trimming. Altogether approximately 93,000 clones are present, roughly 88% being singletons, with the ten largest covering about 30%. This sequence was found in a man aged 50-60 years with active or convalescent COVID-19. The sample comprised peripheral blood.

CDR3 amino acids: CASSYRPGGRYEQYF. DNA for the CDR3: TGTGCCAGCAGTTACCGACCTGGGGGGAGGTACGAGCAGTACTTC. The V and J genes are TRBV6-2 or TRBV6-3 and TRBJ2-7; D possibly corresponds to TRBD2 (6 bases). V gave up 2 bases and J gave up 4 bases, with 15 bases separating them. Per germline, CDR1 MNHEY and CDR2 SVGEGT. The CDR3 sequence is 15 residues long.